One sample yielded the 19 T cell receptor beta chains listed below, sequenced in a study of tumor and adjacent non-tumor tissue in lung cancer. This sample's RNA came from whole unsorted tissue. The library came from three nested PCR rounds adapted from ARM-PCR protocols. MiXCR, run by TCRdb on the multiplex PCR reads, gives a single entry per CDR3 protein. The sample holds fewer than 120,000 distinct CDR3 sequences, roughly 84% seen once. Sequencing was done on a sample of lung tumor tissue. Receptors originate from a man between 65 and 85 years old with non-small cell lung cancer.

The CDR3 spells CASSQVRKGEQFF. The CDR3 DNA sequence: TGTGCCAGCAGCCAAGTGCGGAAGGGTGAGCAGTTCTTC. This chain connects TRBV14 to TRBJ2-1; D is unclear. Germline V gives CDR1 SGHDN, CDR2 FVKESK. The CDR3 has 13 residues. The ends were cut back, 1 base at V and 9 bases at J, with 10 bases in the middle.

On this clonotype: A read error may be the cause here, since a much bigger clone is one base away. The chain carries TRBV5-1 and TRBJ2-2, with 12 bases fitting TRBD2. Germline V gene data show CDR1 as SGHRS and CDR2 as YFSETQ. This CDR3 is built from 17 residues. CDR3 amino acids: CVSSSTSGSLGTGELFF. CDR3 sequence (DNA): TGCGTCAGCAGCTCGACTAGCGGGAGTTTGGGCACCGGGGAGCTGTTTTTT.

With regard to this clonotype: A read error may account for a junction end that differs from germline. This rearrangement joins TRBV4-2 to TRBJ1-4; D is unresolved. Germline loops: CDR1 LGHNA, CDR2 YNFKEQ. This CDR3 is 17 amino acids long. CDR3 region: CASSQVPLEVANEKLFF. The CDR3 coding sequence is TGTGCCAGTAGCCAAGTACCATTGGAGGTAGCTAATGAAAAACTGTTTTTT.

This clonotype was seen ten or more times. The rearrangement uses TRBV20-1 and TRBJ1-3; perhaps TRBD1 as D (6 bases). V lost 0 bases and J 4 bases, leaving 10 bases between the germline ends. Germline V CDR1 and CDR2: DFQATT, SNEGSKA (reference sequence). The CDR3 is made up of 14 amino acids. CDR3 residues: CSARDGTYGNTIYF. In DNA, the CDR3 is TGCAGTGCTAGAGACGGGACATACGGAAACACCATATATTTT.

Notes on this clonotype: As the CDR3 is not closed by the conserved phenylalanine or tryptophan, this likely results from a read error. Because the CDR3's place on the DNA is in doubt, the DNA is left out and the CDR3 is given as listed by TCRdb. The chain's CDR3 is CSARDPPASGAYNEQFL. The chain joins TRBV20-1 to TRBJ2-1; the table's TRBD2 call for D was not verified on the DNA. The CDR3 adds up to 17 amino acids, both ends counted. Germline assignment: CDR1 DFQATT and CDR2 SNEGSKA (reference sequence).

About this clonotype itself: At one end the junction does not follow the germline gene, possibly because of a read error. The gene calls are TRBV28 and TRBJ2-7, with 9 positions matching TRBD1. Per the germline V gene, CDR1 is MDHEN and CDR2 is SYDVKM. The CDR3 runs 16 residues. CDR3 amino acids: CASSGQGLHRAYEQYF. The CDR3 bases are TGTGCCAGTAGTGGACAGGGGCTCCATCGGGCCTACGAGCAATACTTC.

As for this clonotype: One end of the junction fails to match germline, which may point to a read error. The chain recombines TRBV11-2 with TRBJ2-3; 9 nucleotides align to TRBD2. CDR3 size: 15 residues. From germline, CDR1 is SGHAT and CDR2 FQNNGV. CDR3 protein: CVSSLGPSGADTQYF. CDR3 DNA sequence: TGTGTCAGCAGCTTAGGGCCTAGCGGGGCAGATACGCAGTATTTT. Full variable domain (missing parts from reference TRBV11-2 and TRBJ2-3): EAGVAQSPRYKIIEKRQSVAFWCNPISGHATLYWYQQILGQGPKLLIQFQNNGVVDDSQLPKDRFSAERLKGVDSTLKIQPAKLEDSAVYLCVSSLGPSGADTQYFGPGTRLTVL.

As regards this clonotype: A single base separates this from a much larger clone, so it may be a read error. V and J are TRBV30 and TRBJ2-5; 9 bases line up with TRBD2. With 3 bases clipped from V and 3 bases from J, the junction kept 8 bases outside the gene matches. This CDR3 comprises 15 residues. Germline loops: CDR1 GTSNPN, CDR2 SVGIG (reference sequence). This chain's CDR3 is CAWRVAGAPKETQYF. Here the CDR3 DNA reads TGTGCCTGGAGAGTAGCGGGGGCGCCGAAAGAGACCCAGTACTTC.

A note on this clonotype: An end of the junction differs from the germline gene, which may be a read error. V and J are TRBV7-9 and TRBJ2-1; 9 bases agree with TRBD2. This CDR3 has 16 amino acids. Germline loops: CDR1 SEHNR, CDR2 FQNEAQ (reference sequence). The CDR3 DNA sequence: TGTGCCATCAGCTTGCGGCGGGGGGGCATGGGCAATGAGCAATTCTTC. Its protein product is CAISLRRGGMGNEQFF.

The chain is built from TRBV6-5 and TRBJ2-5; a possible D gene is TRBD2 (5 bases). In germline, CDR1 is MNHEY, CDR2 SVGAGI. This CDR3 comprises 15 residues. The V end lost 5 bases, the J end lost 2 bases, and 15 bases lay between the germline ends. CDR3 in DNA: TGTGCCAGCAGTCCTACTAGAGGCATTCAAGAGACCCAGTACTTC. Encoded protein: CASSPTRGIQETQYF.

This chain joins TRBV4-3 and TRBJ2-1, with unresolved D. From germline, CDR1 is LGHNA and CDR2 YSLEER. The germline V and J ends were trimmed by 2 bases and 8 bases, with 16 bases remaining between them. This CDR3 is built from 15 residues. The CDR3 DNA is TGCGCCAGCAGCCAATTTGCTACACTTGGGGATGAGCAGTTCTTC. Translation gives CASSQFATLGDEQFF.

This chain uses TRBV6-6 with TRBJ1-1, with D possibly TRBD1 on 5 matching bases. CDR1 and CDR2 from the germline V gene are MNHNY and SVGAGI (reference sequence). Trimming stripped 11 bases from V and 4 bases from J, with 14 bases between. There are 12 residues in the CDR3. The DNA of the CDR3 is TGTGCCTTCAGGGACCGTAGCACTGAAGCTTTCTTT. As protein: CAFRDRSTEAFF.

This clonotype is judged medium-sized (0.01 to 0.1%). The CDR3: CASSHTTKGFHEQYF. The DNA of the CDR3 is TGCGCCAGCAGCCACACCACCAAGGGGTTCCACGAGCAGTACTTC. The genes are TRBV4-3 and TRBJ2-7, with a tentative D call TRBD1 (5 bases). In germline, CDR1 is LGHNA, CDR2 YSLEER. The CDR3 covers 15 residues. V was trimmed by 3 bases and J by 5 bases, leaving 17 bases between them.

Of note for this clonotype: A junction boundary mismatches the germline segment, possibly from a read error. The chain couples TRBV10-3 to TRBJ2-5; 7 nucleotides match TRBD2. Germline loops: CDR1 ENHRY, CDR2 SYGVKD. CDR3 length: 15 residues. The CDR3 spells CAVSESTAGPDTQYF. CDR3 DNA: TGTGCCGTCAGTGAGTCCACAGCGGGACCAGATACCCAGTACTTC.

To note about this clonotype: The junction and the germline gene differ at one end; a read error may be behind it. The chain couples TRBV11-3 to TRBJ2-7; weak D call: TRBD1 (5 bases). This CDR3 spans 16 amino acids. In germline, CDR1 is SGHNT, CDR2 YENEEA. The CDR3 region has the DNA TGTGCCAGCAGCCCCACCGGTAAGACAGAAAGTGACGAGCAGTATTTC. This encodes CASSPTGKTESDEQYF.

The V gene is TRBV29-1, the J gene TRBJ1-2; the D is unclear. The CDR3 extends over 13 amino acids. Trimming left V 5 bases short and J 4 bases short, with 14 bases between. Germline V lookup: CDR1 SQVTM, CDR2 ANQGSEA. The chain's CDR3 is CSVLQAVAYGYTF. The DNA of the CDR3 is TGCAGCGTTCTCCAAGCGGTAGCCTATGGCTACACCTTC.

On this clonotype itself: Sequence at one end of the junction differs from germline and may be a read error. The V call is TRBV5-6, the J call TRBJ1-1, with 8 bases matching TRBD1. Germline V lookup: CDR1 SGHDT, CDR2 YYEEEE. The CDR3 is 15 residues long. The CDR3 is CDSSGTGLSNTEAFF. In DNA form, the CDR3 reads TGTGACAGCAGTGGGACAGGTTTGTCGAACACTGAAGCTTTCTTT.

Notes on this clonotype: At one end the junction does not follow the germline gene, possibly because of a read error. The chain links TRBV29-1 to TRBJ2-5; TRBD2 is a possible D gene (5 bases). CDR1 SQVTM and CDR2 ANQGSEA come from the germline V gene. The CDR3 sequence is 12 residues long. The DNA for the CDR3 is TGTAGCGTTGAGGCAAGGGAAGAGACCCAGTACTTC. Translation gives CSVEAREETQYF.

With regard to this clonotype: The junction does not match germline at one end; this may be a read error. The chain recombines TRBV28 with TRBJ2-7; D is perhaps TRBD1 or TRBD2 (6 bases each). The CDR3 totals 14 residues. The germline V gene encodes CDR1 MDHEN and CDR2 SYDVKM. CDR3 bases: TGCGCCAGCAGTCCCAGGACGGGGGCCTACGAGGAGTACTTC. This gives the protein CASSPRTGAYEEYF.